Following are 16 T cell receptor beta chains from one sample sequenced in a study of cytotoxic CD8 clonotypes in ibrutinib-treated CLL. Profiled with immunoSEQ multiplex PCR; TCRdb holds only in-frame clones, not every one. The table shows about 140,000 clones, with 80% occurring only once. The material sequenced was PBMCs, taken after 36 months of ibrutinib treatment. The receptor set was obtained from a human donor with chronic lymphocytic leukemia.

The chain combines TRBV18 with TRBJ1-5; possible D gene TRBD1, 6 bases. The CDR3 sequence is 15 residues long. In germline, CDR1 is KGHSH, CDR2 LQKENI. Trimming took 4 bases from V and 0 from J, leaving 10 bases between them. The CDR3 is CASSQGGDSNQPQHF. In DNA form, the CDR3 reads TGTGCCAGCTCACAGGGGGGGGATAGCAATCAGCCCCAGCATTTT.

This clone has only one observation. The chain links TRBV4-1 to TRBJ2-3; D not resolved. CDR1 is MGHRA, CDR2 YSYEKL, per germline. V lost 5 bases and J lost 1, with 13 bases in between. The CDR3 has 15 residues. CDR3 DNA: TGCGCCAGCAGCTCCACAGACGGACGCACAGATACGCAGTATTTT. Protein: CASSSTDGRTDTQYF.

The chain recombines TRBV29-1 with TRBJ2-3; perhaps TRBD1 as D (6 bases). CDR3 length equals 13 residues. V lost 3 bases to trimming and J lost 8 bases, with 15 bases between them. Germline assignment: CDR1 SQVTM and CDR2 ANQGSEA. The CDR3 nucleotides are TGCAGCGTTGAGGACCCCAGCAGGGGTACGCAGTATTTT. Protein: CSVEDPSRGTQYF.

This rearrangement joins TRBV10-3 to TRBJ1-2; D remains ambiguous. The germline V gene encodes CDR1 ENHRY and CDR2 SYGVKD. The CDR3 consists of 15 residues. V was shortened by 10 bases and J by 4 bases, with 22 bases between the two germline ends. The CDR3 DNA sequence: TGTGCCAGCAAACAAGTGACTGGAAAAGCCTATGGCTACACCTTC. This gives the protein CASKQVTGKAYGYTF.

This chain links TRBV9 with TRBJ1-4; 7 nucleotides align to TRBD1. This CDR3 has 14 amino acids. V shed 4 bases, J shed 8 bases, and the junction held 8 bases outside the gene matches. The germline V gene encodes CDR1 SGDLS and CDR2 YYNGEE. CDR3 residues: CASSYRGGREKLFF. CDR3 nucleotide sequence: TGTGCCAGCAGCTACAGGGGAGGGAGGGAAAAACTGTTTTTT.

The genes are TRBV28 and TRBJ1-5; D is ambiguous. The germline V and J ends were trimmed by 2 bases and 7 bases, with 6 bases remaining between them. The CDR3 runs to 12 residues. The germline V gene has CDR1 MDHEN and CDR2 SYDVKM. This chain's CDR3 is CASSLRTQPQHF. In DNA, the CDR3 is TGTGCCAGCAGTTTACGGACCCAGCCCCAGCATTTT.

This chain links TRBV6-1 with TRBJ2-7; D not resolved. This CDR3 spans 13 amino acids. Trimming left V 6 bases short and J 4 bases short, with 13 bases between. Germline CDR1 reads MNHNS; CDR2 reads SASEGT. Written as DNA, the CDR3 is TGTGCCAGCAGCGAGATTCGGTGGTACGAGCAGTACTTC. As protein: CASSEIRWYEQYF.

The chain is built from TRBV9 and TRBJ2-1, with TRBD2 matching over 9 bases. J gave up 4 bases and V 5 bases, and 7 bases lay outside the gene matches. Germline values: CDR1 SGDLS, CDR2 YYNGEE. The CDR3 totals 15 residues. This CDR3 is CASSVSGSEYNEQFF. CDR3 coding DNA: TGTGCCAGCAGTGTTAGCGGGAGCGAGTACAATGAGCAGTTCTTC.

This clone is a singleton in its sample. The V call is TRBV19, the J call TRBJ1-5, with D tentatively TRBD1 (5 bases). V was trimmed by 4 bases and J by 8 bases, leaving 15 bases between them. The V gene's germline CDR1 is LNHDA and CDR2 SQIVND (reference sequence). CDR3 length: 14 residues. CDR3 in DNA: TGTGCCAGTAGTAGGGACGGTGCGGGTAAGCCCCAGCATTTT. It translates to CASSRDGAGKPQHF.

CDR3 sequence reads: CASSQGQRASYGYTF. The CDR3 DNA follows: TGTGCCAGCAGCCAAGGACAGAGGGCAAGCTATGGCTACACCTTC. The genes are TRBV11-2 and TRBJ1-2, with D possibly matching TRBD1 (6 bases). The V end lost 5 bases, the J end lost 4 bases, and 17 bases lay between the germline ends. Germline values: CDR1 SGHAT, CDR2 FQNNGV. The CDR3 loop spans 15 amino acids.

The chain uses TRBV2 and TRBJ1-1, with D perhaps matching TRBD1 (5 bases). CDR1 is SNHLY, CDR2 FYNNEI, per germline. CDR3 size: 13 residues. The V gene lost 6 bases and the J gene lost 4 bases, with 12 bases spanning the gap. CDR3 loop: CASSQTVGTEAFF. In nucleotides, the CDR3 is TGTGCCAGCAGCCAGACAGTCGGCACTGAAGCTTTCTTT.

The CDR3 nucleotides read TGTGCCAGCAGTTACCGCGCAGGGGAGGGTCAGCCCCAGCATTTT. Translating it yields CASSYRAGEGQPQHF. V usage is TRBV6-6 and J usage is TRBJ1-5; D is perhaps TRBD1 (6 bases). The CDR3 length is 15 residues. Looked up from germline, CDR1 is MNHNY and CDR2 is SVGAGI (reference sequence). Trimming pared 2 bases from V and 6 bases from J, leaving 14 bases between.

This clone was observed a single time. The V and J genes are TRBV28 and TRBJ1-2, with D hard to call. Germline CDR1 and CDR2: MDHEN and SYDVKM. Trimming shortened V by 5 bases and J by 8 bases, and 9 bases separated the two germline ends. This CDR3 has 11 residues. The DNA of the CDR3 is TGTGCCAGCAGTGCGACACGAGGCTACACCTTC. Translation: CASSATRGYTF.

This rearrangement joins TRBV7-7 to TRBJ2-1, with 9 nucleotides matching TRBD2. The CDR3 has 15 residues. J lost 2 bases, V lost 5 bases, and 4 bases had no gene match. The V gene's germline CDR1 is SSHAT and CDR2 FNYEAQ (reference sequence). CDR3 nucleotides: TGTGCCAGCAGCCCCACTAGCGGGCCCTACAATGAGCAGTTCTTC. This encodes CASSPTSGPYNEQFF.

The rearrangement joins TRBV7-2 to TRBJ1-1, with TRBD1 identical over 8 bases. Germline CDR1 is SGHTA and CDR2 is FQGNSA. After removal of 1 base from V and 4 bases from J, the junction contained 2 bases not matched to a gene. The CDR3 contains 14 residues. The CDR3 region is CASSLEGTGTEAFF. The CDR3 bases are TGTGCCAGCAGCTTAGAGGGGACAGGCACTGAAGCTTTCTTT.

CDR3 nucleotides: TGCGCCAGCAGCTTGGACAGATACACTGAAGCTTTCTTT. This translates into CASSLDRYTEAFF. This chain joins TRBV5-1 and TRBJ1-1; D call uncertain. Germline V lookup: CDR1 SGHRS, CDR2 YFSETQ. The ends were cut back, 0 bases at V and 3 bases at J, with 6 bases in the middle. The CDR3 is 13 residues long.